This T cell receptor beta chain is drawn from a study of T cell repertoires in cytomegalovirus infection. Turning to the study itself: Signatures in public TCR beta sequences pointed to both CMV infection and matching HLA type. Study outcomes and limitations: The cumulative frequency of public TCR beta families distinguished individuals who carried CMV together with the relevant HLA. Ex vivo responses were dominated by HLA-C-restricted CMV-specific TCR beta clonotypes.

MiXCR, run by TCRdb on the reads, gives a single entry per CDR3 protein. The table has about 240,000 distinct CDR3 sequences, 6% to 8% seen once. This clonotype was detected ten times or more. Its target is not known. The CDR3 extends over 12 amino acids. The germline V gene has CDR1 DFQATT and CDR2 SNEGSKA (reference sequence). The V gene lost 3 bases and the J gene lost 0 bases, with 6 bases spanning the gap. Sequenced material: PBMCs. This rearrangement joins TRBV20-1 to TRBJ2-7, with D possibly matching TRBD2 (5 bases). This TCR was sampled from a human donor in good health (CMV status not recorded). Some clones in this sample may be carry-over from other donors' samples. The CDR3 bases are TGCAGTGCTAGTGGGAGCTCCTACGAGCAGTACTTC. Its translation is CSASGSSYEQYF.